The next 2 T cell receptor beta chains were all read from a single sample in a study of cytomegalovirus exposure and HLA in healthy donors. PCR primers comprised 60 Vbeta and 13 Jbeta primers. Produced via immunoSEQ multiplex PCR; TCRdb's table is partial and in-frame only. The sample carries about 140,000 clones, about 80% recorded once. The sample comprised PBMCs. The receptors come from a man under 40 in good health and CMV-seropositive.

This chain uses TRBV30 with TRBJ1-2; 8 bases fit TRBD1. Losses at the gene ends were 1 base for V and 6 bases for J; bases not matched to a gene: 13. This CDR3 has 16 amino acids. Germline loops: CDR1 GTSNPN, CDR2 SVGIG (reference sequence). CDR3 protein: CAWSGQGWPWTNGYTF. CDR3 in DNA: TGTGCCTGGAGTGGACAGGGGTGGCCCTGGACGAATGGCTACACCTTC.

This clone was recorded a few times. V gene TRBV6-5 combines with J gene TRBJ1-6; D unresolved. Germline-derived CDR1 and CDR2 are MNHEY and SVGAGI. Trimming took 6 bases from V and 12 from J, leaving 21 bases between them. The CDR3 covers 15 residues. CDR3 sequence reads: CASSALAALSLPLHF. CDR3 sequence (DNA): TGTGCCAGCAGCGCCTTAGCGGCCCTATCATTACCCCTCCACTTT.